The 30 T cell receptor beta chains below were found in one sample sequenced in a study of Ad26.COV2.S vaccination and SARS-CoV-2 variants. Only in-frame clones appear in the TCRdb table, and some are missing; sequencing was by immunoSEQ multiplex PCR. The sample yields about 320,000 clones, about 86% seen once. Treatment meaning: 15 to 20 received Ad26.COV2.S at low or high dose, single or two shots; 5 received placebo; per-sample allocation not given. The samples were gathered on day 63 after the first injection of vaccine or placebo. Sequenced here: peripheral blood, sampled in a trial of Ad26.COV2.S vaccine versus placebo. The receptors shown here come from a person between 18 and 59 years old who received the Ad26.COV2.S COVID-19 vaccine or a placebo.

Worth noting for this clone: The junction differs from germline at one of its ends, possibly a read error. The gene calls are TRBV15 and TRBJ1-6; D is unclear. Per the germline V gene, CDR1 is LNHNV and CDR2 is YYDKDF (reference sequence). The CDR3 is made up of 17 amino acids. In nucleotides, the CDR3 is TGTGCCACCAGAAGAGCAAGAGGAAGCTCCTATAATTCACCCCTCCACTTT. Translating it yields CATRRARGSSYNSPLHF.

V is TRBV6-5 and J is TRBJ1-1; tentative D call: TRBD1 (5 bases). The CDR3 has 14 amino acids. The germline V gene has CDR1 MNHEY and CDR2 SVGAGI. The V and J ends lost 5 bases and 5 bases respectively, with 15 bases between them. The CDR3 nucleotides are TGTGCCAGCAGTCTCCGCCAGGGAGGGACTGAAGCTTTCTTT. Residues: CASSLRQGGTEAFF.

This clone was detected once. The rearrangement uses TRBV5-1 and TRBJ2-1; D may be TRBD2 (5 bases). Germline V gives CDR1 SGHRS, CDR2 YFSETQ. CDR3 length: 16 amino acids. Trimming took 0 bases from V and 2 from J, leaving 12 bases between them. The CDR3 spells CASSLGVATAYNEQFF. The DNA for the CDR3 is TGCGCCAGCAGCTTGGGGGTAGCGACTGCCTACAATGAGCAGTTCTTC.

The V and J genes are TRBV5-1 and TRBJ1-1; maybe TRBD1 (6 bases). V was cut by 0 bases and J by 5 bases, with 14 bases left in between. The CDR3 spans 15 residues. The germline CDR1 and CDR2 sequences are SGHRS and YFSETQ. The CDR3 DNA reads TGCGCCAGCAGCTTGGCTTCCGGGGGCAGGACTGAAGCTTTCTTT. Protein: CASSLASGGRTEAFF.

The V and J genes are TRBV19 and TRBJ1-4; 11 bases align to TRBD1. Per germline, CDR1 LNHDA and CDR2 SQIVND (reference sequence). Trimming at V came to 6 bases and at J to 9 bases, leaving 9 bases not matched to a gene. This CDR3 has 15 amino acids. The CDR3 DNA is TGTGCCAGTAGCCCACCGGACAGGGGGCGGAAAAAACTGTTTTTT. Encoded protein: CASSPPDRGRKKLFF.

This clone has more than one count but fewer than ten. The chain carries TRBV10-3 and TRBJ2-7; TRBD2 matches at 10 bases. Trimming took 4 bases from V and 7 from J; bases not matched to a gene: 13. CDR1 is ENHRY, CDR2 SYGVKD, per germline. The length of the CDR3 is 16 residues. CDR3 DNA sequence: TGTGCCATCAGTGTCGGGAAGGCTAGCGGGGGTGGGGAGCAGTACTTC. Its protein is CAISVGKASGGGEQYF.

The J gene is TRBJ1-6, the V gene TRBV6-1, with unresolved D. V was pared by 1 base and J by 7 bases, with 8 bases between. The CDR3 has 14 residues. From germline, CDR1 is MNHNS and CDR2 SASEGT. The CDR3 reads CASSEGVYNSPLHF. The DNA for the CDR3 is TGTGCCAGCAGTGAAGGGGTTTACAATTCACCCCTCCACTTT.

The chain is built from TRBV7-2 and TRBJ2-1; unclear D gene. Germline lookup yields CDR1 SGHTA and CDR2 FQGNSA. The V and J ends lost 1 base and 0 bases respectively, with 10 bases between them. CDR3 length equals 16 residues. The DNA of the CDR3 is TGTGCCAGCAGCTTAGTTTGGGTTTCCTCCTACAATGAGCAGTTCTTC. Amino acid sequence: CASSLVWVSSYNEQFF.

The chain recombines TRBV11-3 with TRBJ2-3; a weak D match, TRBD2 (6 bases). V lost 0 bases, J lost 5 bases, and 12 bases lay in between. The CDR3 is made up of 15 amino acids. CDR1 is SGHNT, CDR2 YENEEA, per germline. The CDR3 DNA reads TGTGCCAGCAGCTTAGATAGCTCGGGGGAAGATACGCAGTATTTT. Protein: CASSLDSSGEDTQYF.

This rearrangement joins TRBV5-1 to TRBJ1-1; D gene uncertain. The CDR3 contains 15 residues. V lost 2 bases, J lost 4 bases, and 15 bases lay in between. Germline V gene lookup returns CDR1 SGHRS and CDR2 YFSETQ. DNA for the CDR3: TGCGCCAGCAGCTTTCAATACCGCGGGAGCACTGAAGCTTTCTTT. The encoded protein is CASSFQYRGSTEAFF.

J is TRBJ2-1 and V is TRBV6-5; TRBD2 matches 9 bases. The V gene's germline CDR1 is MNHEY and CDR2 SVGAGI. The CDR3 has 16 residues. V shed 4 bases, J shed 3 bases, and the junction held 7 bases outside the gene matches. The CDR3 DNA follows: TGTGCCAGCAGTTCACACAGCGGGGGGTTCTACAATGAGCAGTTCTTC. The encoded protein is CASSSHSGGFYNEQFF.

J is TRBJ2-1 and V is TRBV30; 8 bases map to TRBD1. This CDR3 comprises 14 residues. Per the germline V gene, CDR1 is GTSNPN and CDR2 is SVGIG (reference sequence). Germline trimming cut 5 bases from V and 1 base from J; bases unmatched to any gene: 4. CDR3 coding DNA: TGTGCCTGGGCGACAGGGGTATCCTACAATGAGCAGTTCTTC. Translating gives CAWATGVSYNEQFF.

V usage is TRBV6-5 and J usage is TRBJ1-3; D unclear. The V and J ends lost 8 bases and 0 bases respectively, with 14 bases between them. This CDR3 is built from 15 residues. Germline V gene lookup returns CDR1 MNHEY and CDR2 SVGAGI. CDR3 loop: CASGRAGSSGNTIYF. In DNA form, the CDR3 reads TGTGCCAGCGGGCGGGCGGGGAGCTCTGGAAACACCATATATTTT.

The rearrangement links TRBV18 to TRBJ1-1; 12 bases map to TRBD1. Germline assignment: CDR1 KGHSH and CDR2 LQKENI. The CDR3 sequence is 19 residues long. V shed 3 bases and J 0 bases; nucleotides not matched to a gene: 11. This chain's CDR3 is CASSPNGAGTGGMNTEAFF. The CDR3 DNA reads TGTGCCAGCTCACCCAACGGCGCCGGGACAGGGGGCATGAACACTGAAGCTTTCTTT.

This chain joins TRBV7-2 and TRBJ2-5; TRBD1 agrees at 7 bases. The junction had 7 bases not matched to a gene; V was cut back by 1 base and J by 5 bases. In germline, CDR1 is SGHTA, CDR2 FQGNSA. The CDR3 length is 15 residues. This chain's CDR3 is CASSLGDRGWETQYF. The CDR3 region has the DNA TGTGCCAGCAGCTTAGGGGACAGAGGATGGGAGACCCAGTACTTC.

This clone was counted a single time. In DNA, the CDR3 is TGTGCCAGCAGTGGAGGAGGGGGGTCCTACGAGCAGTACTTC. Translated, it gives CASSGGGGSYEQYF. The V call is TRBV2, the J call TRBJ2-7; either TRBD1 or TRBD2 may supply D (6 bases each). This CDR3 comprises 14 residues. V lost 4 bases, J lost 1 base, and 11 bases lay in between. Germline V gives CDR1 SNHLY, CDR2 FYNNEI.

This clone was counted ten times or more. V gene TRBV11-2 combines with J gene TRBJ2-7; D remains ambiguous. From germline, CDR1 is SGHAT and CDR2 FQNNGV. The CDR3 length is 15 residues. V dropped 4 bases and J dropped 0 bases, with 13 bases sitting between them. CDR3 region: CASSYAGISSYEQYF. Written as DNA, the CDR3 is TGTGCCAGCAGCTACGCTGGGATCAGCTCCTACGAGCAGTACTTC.

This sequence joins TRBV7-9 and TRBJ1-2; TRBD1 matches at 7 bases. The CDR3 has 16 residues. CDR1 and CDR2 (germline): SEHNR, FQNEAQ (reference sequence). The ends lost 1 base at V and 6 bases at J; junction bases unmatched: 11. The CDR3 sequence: CASSLGGDRAVDGYTF. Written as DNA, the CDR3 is TGTGCCAGCAGCTTAGGTGGCGACAGGGCTGTAGATGGCTACACCTTC.

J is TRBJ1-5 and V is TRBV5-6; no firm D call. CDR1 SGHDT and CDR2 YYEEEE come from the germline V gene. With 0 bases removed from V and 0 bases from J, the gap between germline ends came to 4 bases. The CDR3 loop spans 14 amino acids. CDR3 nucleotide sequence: TGTGCCAGCAGCTTGGTGGATAGCAATCAGCCCCAGCATTTT. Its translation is CASSLVDSNQPQHF. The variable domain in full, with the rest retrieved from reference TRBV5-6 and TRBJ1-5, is DAGVTQSPTHLIKTRGQQVTLRCSPKSGHDTVSWYQQALGQGPQFIFQYYEEEERQRGNFPDRFSGHQFPNYSSELNVNALLLGDSALYLCASSLVDSNQPQHFGDGTRLSIL.

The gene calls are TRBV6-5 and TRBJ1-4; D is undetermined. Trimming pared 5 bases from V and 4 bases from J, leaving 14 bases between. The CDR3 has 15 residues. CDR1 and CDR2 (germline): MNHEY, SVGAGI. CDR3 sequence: CASSTNRRNNEKLFF. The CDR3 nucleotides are TGTGCCAGCAGTACCAACAGACGGAATAATGAAAAACTGTTTTTT.

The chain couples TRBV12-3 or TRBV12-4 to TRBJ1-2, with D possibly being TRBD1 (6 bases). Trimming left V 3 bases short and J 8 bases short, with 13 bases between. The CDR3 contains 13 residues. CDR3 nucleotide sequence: TGTGCCAGCAGTTTTCGGGGGGGCTCCGGCTACACCTTC. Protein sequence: CASSFRGGSGYTF.

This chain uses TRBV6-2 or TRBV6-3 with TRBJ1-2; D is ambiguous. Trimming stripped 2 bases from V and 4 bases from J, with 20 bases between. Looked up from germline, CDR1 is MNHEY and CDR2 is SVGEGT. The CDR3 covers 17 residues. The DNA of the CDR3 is TGTGCCAGCAGTTACGAAAGGGTAACCCACACGATCTATGGCTACACCTTC. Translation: CASSYERVTHTIYGYTF.

For the CDR3, the DNA is TGCGCCAGCAGCCTTGGGACGAGGGGTGAAGCTTTCTTT. Translating it yields CASSLGTRGEAFF. The V call is TRBV4-1, the J call TRBJ1-1; D possibly corresponds to TRBD1 (5 bases). The CDR3 covers 13 residues. V was trimmed by 4 bases and J by 7 bases, leaving 13 bases between them. Germline V gene data show CDR1 as MGHRA and CDR2 as YSYEKL.

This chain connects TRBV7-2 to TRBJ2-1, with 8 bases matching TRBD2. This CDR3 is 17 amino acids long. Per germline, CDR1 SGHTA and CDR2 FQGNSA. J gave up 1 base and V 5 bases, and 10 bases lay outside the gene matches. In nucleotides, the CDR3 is TGTGCCAGCAGCGCCCCTCGGGGGGGGAGGTCCTACAATGAGCAGTTCTTC. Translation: CASSAPRGGRSYNEQFF.

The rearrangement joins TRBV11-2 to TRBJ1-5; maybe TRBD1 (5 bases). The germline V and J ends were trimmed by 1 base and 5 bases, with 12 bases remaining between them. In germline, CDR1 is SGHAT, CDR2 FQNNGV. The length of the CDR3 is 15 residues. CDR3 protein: CASSLGITGHQPQHF. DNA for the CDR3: TGTGCCAGCAGCTTAGGAATTACGGGGCATCAGCCCCAGCATTTT. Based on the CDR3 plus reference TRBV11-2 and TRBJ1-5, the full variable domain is EAGVAQSPRYKIIEKRQSVAFWCNPISGHATLYWYQQILGQGPKLLIQFQNNGVVDDSQLPKDRFSAERLKGVDSTLKIQPAKLEDSAVYLCASSLGITGHQPQHFGDGTRLSIL.

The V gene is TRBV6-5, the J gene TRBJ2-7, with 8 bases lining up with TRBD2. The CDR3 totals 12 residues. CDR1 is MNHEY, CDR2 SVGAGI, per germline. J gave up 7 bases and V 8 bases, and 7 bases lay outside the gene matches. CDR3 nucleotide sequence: TGTGCCAGCTCTACGGGAGGGCAAGAGCAGTACTTC. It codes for CASSTGGQEQYF.

CDR3: CASSYLADSNTGELFF. DNA of the CDR3: TGTGCCAGCAGTTACTTAGCAGACTCGAACACCGGGGAGCTGTTTTTT. V gene TRBV6-5 combines with J gene TRBJ2-2; D is unresolved. The CDR3 consists of 16 residues. Germline CDR1 reads MNHEY; CDR2 reads SVGAGI. The germline V and J ends were trimmed by 1 base and 0 bases, with 9 bases remaining between them.

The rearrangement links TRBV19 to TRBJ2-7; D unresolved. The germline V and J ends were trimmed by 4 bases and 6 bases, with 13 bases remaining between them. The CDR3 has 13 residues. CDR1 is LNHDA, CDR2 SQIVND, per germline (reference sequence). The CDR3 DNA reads TGTGCCAGTAGTAAGGTTGACGGAGTCGAGCAGTACTTC. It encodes CASSKVDGVEQYF.

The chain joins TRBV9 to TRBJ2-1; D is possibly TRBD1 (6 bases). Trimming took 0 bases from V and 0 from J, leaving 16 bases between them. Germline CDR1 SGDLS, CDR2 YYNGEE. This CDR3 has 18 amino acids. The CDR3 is CASSVVGALSSSYNEQFF. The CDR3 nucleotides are TGTGCCAGCAGCGTAGTGGGGGCGCTTTCCAGCTCCTACAATGAGCAGTTCTTC.

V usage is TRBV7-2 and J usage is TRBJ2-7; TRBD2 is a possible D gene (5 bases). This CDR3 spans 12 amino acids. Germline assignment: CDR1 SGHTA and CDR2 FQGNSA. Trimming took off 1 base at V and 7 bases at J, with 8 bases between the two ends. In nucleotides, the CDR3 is TGTGCCAGCAGCTTAGGCCGGAGGGAGCAGTACTTC. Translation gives CASSLGRREQYF.